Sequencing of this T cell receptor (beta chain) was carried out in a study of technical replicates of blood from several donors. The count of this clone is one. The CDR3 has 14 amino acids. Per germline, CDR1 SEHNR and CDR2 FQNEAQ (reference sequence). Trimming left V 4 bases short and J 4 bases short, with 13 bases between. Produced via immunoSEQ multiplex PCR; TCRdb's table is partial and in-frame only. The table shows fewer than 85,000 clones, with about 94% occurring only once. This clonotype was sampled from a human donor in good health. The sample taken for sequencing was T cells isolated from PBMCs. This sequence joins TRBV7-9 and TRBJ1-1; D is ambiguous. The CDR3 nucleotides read TGTGCCAGCAGCTCACGGCGGCCGGGCACTGAAGCTTTCTTT. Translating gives CASSSRRPGTEAFF.